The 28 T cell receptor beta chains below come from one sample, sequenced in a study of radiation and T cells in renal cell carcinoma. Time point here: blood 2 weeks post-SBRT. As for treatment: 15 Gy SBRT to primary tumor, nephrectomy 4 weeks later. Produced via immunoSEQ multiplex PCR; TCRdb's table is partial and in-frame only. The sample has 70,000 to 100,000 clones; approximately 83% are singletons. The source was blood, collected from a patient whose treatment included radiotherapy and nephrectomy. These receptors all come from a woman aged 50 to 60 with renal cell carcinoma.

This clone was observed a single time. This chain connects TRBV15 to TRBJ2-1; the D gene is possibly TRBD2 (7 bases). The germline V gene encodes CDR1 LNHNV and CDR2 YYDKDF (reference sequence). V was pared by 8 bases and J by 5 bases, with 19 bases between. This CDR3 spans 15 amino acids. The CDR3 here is CATSPGEGDNNEQFF. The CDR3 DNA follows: TGTGCCACCTCGCCGGGGGAGGGGGATAACAATGAGCAGTTCTTC.

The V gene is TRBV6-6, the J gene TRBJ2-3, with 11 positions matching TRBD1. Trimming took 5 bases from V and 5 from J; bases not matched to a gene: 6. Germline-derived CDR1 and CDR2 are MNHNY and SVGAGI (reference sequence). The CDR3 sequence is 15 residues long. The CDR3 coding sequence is TGTGCCAGCAGTCCCCCGGACAGGGGGCGAGATACGCAGTATTTT. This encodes CASSPPDRGRDTQYF.

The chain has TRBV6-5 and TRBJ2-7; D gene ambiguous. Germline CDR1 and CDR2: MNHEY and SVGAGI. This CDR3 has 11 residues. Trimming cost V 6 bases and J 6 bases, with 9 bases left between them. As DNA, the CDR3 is TGTGCCAGCAGCACCACCTCCGAGCAGTACTTC. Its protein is CASSTTSEQYF.

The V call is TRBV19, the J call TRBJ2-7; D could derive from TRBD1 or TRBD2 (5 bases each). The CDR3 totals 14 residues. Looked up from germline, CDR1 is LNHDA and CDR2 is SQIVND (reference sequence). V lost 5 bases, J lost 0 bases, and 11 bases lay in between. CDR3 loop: CASSRPGSSYEQYF. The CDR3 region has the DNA TGTGCCAGTAGTCGGCCAGGGAGCTCCTACGAGCAGTACTTC.

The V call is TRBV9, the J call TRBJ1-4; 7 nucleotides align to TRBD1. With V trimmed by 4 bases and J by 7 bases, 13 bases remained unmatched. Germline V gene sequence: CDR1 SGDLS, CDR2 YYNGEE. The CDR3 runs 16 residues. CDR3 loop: CASSFQTGIEPEKLFF. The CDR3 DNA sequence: TGTGCCAGCAGCTTCCAGACAGGGATAGAACCTGAAAAACTGTTTTTT.

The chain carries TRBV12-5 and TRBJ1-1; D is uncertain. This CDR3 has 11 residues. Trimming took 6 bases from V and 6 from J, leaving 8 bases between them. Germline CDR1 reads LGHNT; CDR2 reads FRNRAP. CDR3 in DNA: TGTGCTAGTGGACTTGGGGCTGAAGCTTTCTTT. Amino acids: CASGLGAEAFF. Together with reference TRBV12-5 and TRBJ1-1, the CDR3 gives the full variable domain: DARVTQTPRHKVTEMGQEVTMRCQPILGHNTVFWYRQTMMQGLELLAYFRNRAPLDDSGMPKDRFSAEMPDATLATLKIQPSEPRDSAVYFCASGLGAEAFFGQGTRLTVV.

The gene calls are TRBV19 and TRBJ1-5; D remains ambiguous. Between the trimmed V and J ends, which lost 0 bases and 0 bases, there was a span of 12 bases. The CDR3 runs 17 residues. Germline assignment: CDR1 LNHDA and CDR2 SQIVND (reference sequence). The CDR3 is CASSIDAGEYSNQPQHF. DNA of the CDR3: TGTGCCAGTAGTATAGATGCCGGGGAATATAGCAATCAGCCCCAGCATTTT. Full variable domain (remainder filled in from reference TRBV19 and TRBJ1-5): DGGITQSPKYLFRKEGQNVTLSCEQNLNHDAMYWYRQDPGQGLRLIYYSQIVNDFQKGDIAEGYSVSREKKESFPLTVTSAQKNPTAFYLCASSIDAGEYSNQPQHFGDGTRLSIL.

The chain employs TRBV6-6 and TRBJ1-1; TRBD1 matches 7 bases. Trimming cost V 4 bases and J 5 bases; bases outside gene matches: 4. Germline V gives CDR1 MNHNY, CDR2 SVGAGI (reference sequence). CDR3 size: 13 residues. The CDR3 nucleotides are TGTGCCAGCAGTTCAGGGGGGGGGACTGAAGCTTTCTTT. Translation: CASSSGGGTEAFF.

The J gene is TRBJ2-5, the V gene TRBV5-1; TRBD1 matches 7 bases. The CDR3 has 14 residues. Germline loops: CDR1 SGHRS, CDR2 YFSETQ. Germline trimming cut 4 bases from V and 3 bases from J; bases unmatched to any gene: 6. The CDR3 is CASSVQGPEETQYF. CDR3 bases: TGCGCCAGCAGCGTACAGGGGCCCGAAGAGACCCAGTACTTC. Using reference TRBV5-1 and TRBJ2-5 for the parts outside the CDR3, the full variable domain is KAGVTQTPRYLIKTRGQQVTLSCSPISGHRSVSWYQQTPGQGLQFLFEYFSETQRNKGNFPGRFSGRQFSNSRSEMNVSTLELGDSALYLCASSVQGPEETQYFGPGTRLLVL.

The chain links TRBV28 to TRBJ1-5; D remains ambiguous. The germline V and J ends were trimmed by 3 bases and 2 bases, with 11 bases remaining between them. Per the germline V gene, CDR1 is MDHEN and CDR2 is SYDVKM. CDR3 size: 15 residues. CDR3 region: CASSFKSRGNQPQHF. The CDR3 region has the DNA TGTGCCAGCAGTTTCAAGTCGAGGGGCAATCAGCCCCAGCATTTT.

The CDR3 coding sequence is TGTGCCAGCACCCCCTCCTCATGGGGAGGGAAAGAGACCCAGTACTTC. Translated: CASTPSSWGGKETQYF. The genes are TRBV19 and TRBJ2-5; 7 positions match TRBD2. The germline gives CDR1 LNHDA, CDR2 SQIVND (reference sequence). The CDR3 contains 16 residues. Trimming took 9 bases from V and 3 from J; bases not matched to a gene: 16. The whole variable domain, remainder taken from reference TRBV19 and TRBJ2-5, is DGGITQSPKYLFRKEGQNVTLSCEQNLNHDAMYWYRQDPGQGLRLIYYSQIVNDFQKGDIAEGYSVSREKKESFPLTVTSAQKNPTAFYLCASTPSSWGGKETQYFGPGTRLLVL.

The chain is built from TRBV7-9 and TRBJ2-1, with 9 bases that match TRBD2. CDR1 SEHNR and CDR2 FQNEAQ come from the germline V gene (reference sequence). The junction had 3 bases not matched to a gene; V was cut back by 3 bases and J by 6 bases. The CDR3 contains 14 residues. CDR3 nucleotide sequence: TGTGCCAGCAGCTTTGCGGGGGGGCCCAATGAGCAGTTCTTC. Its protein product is CASSFAGGPNEQFF.

CDR3 protein: CASSLDGSSTDTQYF. In DNA, the CDR3 is TGCGCCAGCAGCTTGGACGGGAGTAGCACAGATACGCAGTATTTT. This sequence joins TRBV5-1 and TRBJ2-3, with D maybe TRBD2 (6 bases). The CDR3 extends over 15 amino acids. Trimming took off 0 bases at V and 0 bases at J, with 8 bases between the two ends. Per germline, CDR1 SGHRS and CDR2 YFSETQ.

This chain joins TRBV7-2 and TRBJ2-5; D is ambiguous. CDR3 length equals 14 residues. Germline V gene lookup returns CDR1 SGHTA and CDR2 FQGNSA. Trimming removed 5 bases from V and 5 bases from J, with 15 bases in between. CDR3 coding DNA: TGTGCCAGCAGCCTAGTCGCCTTAGGGGAGACCCAGTACTTC. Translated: CASSLVALGETQYF. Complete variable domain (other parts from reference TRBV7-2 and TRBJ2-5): GAGVSQSPSNKVTEKGKDVELRCDPISGHTALYWYRQSLGQGLEFLIYFQGNSAPDKSGLPSDRFSAERTGGSVSTLTIQRTQQEDSAVYLCASSLVALGETQYFGPGTRLLVL.

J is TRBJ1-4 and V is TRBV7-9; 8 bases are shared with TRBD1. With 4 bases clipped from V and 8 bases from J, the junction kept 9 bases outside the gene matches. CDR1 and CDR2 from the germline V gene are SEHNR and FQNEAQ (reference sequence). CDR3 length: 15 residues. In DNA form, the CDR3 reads TGTGCCAGCAGCTCCGGACAGGGACAAGGAGAAAAACTGTTTTTT. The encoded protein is CASSSGQGQGEKLFF.

The CDR3 here is CASFQTGRDLGYGYTF. CDR3 DNA sequence: TGTGCCAGTTTTCAAACTGGGAGGGATCTAGGCTATGGCTACACCTTC. This chain uses TRBV19 with TRBJ1-2; unclear D gene. The CDR3 totals 16 residues. V lost 8 bases, J lost 4 bases, and 23 bases lay in between. The germline V gene encodes CDR1 LNHDA and CDR2 SQIVND (reference sequence).

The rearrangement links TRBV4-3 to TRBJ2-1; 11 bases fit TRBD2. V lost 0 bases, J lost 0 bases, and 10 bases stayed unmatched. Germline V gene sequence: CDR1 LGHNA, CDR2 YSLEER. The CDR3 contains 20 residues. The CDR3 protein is CASSQDSGLAGFSSYNEQFF. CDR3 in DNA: TGCGCCAGCAGCCAAGATTCCGGACTAGCGGGTTTTAGCTCCTACAATGAGCAGTTCTTC.

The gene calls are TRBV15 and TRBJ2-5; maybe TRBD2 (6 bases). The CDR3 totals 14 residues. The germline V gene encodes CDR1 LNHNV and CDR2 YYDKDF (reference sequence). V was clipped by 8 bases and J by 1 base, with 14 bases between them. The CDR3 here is CATLGRGFQETQYF. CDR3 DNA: TGTGCCACCCTTGGACGGGGGTTCCAAGAGACCCAGTACTTC.

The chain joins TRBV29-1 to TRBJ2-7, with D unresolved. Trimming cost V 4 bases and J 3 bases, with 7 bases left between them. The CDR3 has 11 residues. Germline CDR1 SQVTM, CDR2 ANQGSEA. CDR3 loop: CSVGTHYEQYF. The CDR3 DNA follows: TGCAGCGTTGGGACGCACTACGAGCAGTACTTC.

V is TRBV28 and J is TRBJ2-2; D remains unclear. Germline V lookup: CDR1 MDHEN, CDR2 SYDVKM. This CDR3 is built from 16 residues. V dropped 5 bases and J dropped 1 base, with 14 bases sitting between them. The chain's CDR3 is CASSLLFRRNTGELFF. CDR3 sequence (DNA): TGTGCCAGCAGTCTGTTGTTCCGGAGGAACACCGGGGAGCTGTTTTTT.

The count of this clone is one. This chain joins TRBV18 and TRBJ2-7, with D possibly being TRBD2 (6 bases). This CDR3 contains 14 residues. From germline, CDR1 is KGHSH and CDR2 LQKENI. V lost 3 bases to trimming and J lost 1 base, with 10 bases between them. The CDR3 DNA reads TGTGCCAGCTCACCCAGGGCGGGGTCCTACGAGCAGTACTTC. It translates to CASSPRAGSYEQYF.

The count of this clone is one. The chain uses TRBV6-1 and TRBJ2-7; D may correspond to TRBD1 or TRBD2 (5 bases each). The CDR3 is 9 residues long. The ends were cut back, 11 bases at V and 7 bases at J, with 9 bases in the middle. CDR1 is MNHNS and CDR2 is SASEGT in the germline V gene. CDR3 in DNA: TGTGCCGGGGGTTGGGAGCAGTACTTC. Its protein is CAGGWEQYF.

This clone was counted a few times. The CDR3 sequence: CASRGNSGNTIYF. The CDR3 region has the DNA TGTGCCAGCAGGGGCAACTCTGGAAACACCATATATTTT. The chain couples TRBV9 to TRBJ1-3; D remains ambiguous. V lost 5 bases and J lost 0, with 6 bases in between. CDR3 length equals 13 residues. The germline V gene encodes CDR1 SGDLS and CDR2 YYNGEE.

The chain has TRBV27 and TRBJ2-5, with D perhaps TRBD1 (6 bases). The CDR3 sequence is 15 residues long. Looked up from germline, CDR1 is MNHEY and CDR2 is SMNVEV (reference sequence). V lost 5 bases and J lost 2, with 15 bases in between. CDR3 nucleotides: TGTGCCAGCAGTGATTACAGGGTTCCTCAAGAGACCCAGTACTTC. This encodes CASSDYRVPQETQYF.

In DNA form, the CDR3 reads TGTGCCAGCAGCTTTTTAGTGGATGGGGAGACCCAGTACTTC. As protein: CASSFLVDGETQYF. The chain employs TRBV7-9 and TRBJ2-5, with no clear D. CDR3 length: 14 residues. CDR1 SEHNR and CDR2 FQNEAQ come from the germline V gene (reference sequence). V lost 3 bases to trimming and J lost 5 bases, with 13 bases between them.

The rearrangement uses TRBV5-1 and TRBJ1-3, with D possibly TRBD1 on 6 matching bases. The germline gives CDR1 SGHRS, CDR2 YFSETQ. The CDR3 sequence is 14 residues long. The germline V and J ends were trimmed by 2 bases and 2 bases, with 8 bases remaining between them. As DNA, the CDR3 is TGCGCCAGCAGCTTAAACAGGGCTGGAAACACCATATATTTT. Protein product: CASSLNRAGNTIYF.

The CDR3 region has the DNA TGTGCCAGCAGCCAGGGACAGGGCGGGCAGCCCCAGCATTTT. Protein: CASSQGQGGQPQHF. V and J are TRBV5-4 and TRBJ1-5, with TRBD1 matching over 9 bases. CDR3 length: 14 amino acids. Germline CDR1 is SGHNT and CDR2 is YYREEE (reference sequence). Trimming cost V 4 bases and J 7 bases; bases outside gene matches: 6. Filled out from reference TRBV5-4 and TRBJ1-5, the complete variable domain reads ETGVTQSPTHLIKTRGQQVTLRCSSQSGHNTVSWYQQALGQGPQFIFQYYREEENGRGNFPPRFSGLQFPNYSSELNVNALELDDSALYLCASSQGQGGQPQHFGDGTRLSIL.

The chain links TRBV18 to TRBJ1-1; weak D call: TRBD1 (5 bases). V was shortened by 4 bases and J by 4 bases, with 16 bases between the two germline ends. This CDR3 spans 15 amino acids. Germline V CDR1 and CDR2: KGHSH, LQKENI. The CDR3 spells CASSLSREGSTEAFF. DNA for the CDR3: TGTGCCAGCTCACTATCCAGGGAGGGGAGCACTGAAGCTTTCTTT.